The clone carrying this T cell receptor (beta chain) showed up many times. Alpha and beta chains were covered, as first-strand cDNA relied on TRAV- and TRBV-specific primers. The authors ran 15 to 25 PCR cycles to amplify TCRs with a constant-region primer and V-primer adapter. The mRNA which had been isolated was amplified by in vitro transcription. TCRdb reprocessed the reads with MiXCR, giving one entry per CDR3 protein. The sample shows about 82,000 distinct CDR3 sequences, 15% to 20% of them seen only once. The source of the sample is a study of low-dose radiotherapy and immunotherapy resistance in tumors. The wider study: Starting cycle 1 day 1, oral aspirin 300 mg was given daily for four cycles.

The V and J ends lost 0 bases and 4 bases respectively, with 7 bases between them. The CDR3 is 13 amino acids. Per germline, CDR1 LGHDT and CDR2 YNNKEL (reference sequence). The time point denotes: before trial treatment. This TCR was sampled from a male donor with prostate cancer. The source material was PBMCs, sampled before treatment. The chain has TRBV3-1 and TRBJ2-7; the D is unclear. CDR3 in amino acids: CASSQEGRYEQYF. In nucleotides, the CDR3 is TGTGCCAGCAGCCAAGAGGGCCGTTACGAGCAGTACTTC.